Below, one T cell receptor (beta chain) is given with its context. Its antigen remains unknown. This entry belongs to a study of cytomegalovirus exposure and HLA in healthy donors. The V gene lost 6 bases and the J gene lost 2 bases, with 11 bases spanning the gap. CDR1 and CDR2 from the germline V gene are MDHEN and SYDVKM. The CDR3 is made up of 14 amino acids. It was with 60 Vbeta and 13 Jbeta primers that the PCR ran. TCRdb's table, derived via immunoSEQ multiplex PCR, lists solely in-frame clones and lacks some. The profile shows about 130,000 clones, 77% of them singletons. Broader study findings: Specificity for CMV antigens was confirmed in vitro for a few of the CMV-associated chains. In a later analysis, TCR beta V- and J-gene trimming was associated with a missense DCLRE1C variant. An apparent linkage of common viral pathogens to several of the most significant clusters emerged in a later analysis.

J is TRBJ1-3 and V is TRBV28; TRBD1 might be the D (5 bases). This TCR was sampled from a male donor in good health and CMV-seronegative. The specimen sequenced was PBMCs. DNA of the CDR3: TGTGCCAGCAGACCACGGGGGGCTGGAAACACCATATATTTT. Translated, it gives CASRPRGAGNTIYF.